These T cell receptor beta chains were read from a single sample in a study of blood T cell repertoires in COVID-19. The assay was immunoSEQ multiplex PCR, and TCRdb's table has in-frame clones only and misses some. The table shows fewer than 500,000 clones, with around nine tenths occurring only once. The specimen sequenced was PBMCs or T cells enriched from blood (not recorded which). The origin of the receptors is a young woman with acute COVID-19. The CDR3 runs from the conserved cysteine through the conserved F or W. A D gene is named only where the DNA matches it firmly. For some rows the clone size is stated as once, few or many, or as a class when expanded; others skip it.

CASSRTRTNEKLFF TGTGCCAGCAGCCGTACTAGAACTAATGAAAAACTGTTTTTT TRBJ1-4 TRBV14 - -
CASSLRGSSNQPQHF TGTGCCAGCAGTTTGCGGGGGTCGAGCAATCAGCCCCAGCATTTT TRBJ1-5 TRBV28 - -
CASSQRGGRGTGELFF TGTGCCAGCAGCCAACGGGGCGGGAGAGGGACCGGGGAGCTGTTTTTT TRBJ2-2 TRBV7-2 - TRBD2
CASRTGLMTEAFF TGTGCCAGCAGAACAGGGTTGATGACTGAAGCTTTCTTT TRBJ1-1 TRBV3-1/TRBV3-2 - -
CASSSRTGSTGNTIYF TGTGCCAGCAGCTCCCGGACAGGCAGTACGGGAAACACCATATATTTT TRBJ1-3 TRBV7-8 - TRBD1
CASSLASGTEAFF TGTGCCAGCAGCTTGGCCTCCGGTACTGAAGCTTTCTTT TRBJ1-1 TRBV5-6 - -
CASSLSSSGWDEQYF TGTGCCAGCAGCTTATCTTCTAGCGGGTGGGACGAGCAGTACTTC TRBJ2-7 TRBV7-9 - TRBD2
CASSSGTTNEKLFF TGTGCCAGTAGTAGCGGGACAACTAATGAAAAACTGTTTTTT TRBJ1-4 TRBV19 - -
CASSTGRRNNEKLFF TGTGCCAGCAGCACAGGACGCCGGAATAATGAAAAACTGTTTTTT TRBJ1-4 TRBV11-3 few -
CASSLGGSGNTIYF TGTGCCAGCAGCTTAGGAGGCTCTGGAAACACCATATATTTT TRBJ1-3 TRBV7-2 - -
CASSPWDRGSDEQYF TGTGCCAGCAGCCCCTGGGACAGGGGGAGCGACGAGCAGTACTTC TRBJ2-7 TRBV3-1/TRBV3-2 - TRBD1
CASSWSRDRASGELFF TGTGCCAGCAGCTGGAGCCGGGACAGAGCGAGCGGGGAGCTGTTTTTT TRBJ2-2 TRBV13 - TRBD1
CSVRTRVHGYTF TGCAGCGTCCGAACCAGGGTGCATGGCTACACCTTC TRBJ1-2 TRBV29-1 - -
CASSFDRGRSQETQYF TGCGCCAGCAGCTTCGACAGGGGAAGGAGCCAAGAGACCCAGTACTTC TRBJ2-5 TRBV5-1 - TRBD1
CASSTWTGALGGELFF TGTGCCAGCAGCACCTGGACAGGGGCCTTAGGCGGGGAGCTGTTTTTT TRBJ2-2 TRBV11-2 - TRBD1
CASSQVLSSGNTIYF TGTGCCAGCAGCCAGGTGCTTAGCTCTGGAAACACCATATATTTT TRBJ1-3 TRBV3-1/TRBV3-2 - -
CSAAGGDEQYF TGCAGTGCGGCAGGGGGCGACGAGCAGTACTTC TRBJ2-7 TRBV20-1 once TRBD1
CASSQDTGGGEKLFF TGCGCCAGCAGCCAAGACACAGGGGGGGGCGAAAAACTGTTTTTT TRBJ1-4 TRBV4-3 - TRBD1
CASSPSRYSYEQYF TGTGCCAGCAGCCCCTCGCGGTACTCCTACGAGCAGTACTTC TRBJ2-7 TRBV4-2 - -
CATSDSDRDYNEQFF TGTGCCACCAGTGACTCCGACAGGGACTACAATGAGCAGTTCTTC TRBJ2-1 TRBV24-1 - TRBD1
CASSVGRETYGYTF TGTGCCAGCAGCGTAGGTAGGGAGACCTATGGCTACACCTTC TRBJ1-2 TRBV9 - -
CASSMGGASNQPQHF TGTGCCAGTAGTATGGGGGGGGCGAGCAATCAGCCCCAGCATTTT TRBJ1-5 TRBV19 - -
CASRDRLTDTQYF TGTGCCAGCCGGGACAGGCTCACAGATACGCAGTATTTT TRBJ2-3 TRBV27 - TRBD1
CASSLARASEAFF TGCGCCAGCAGCTTGGCCAGGGCGAGTGAAGCTTTCTTT TRBJ1-1 TRBV5-1 - -
CASQGPDREKLFF TGTGCCAGCCAGGGCCCAGACCGTGAAAAACTGTTTTTT TRBJ1-4 TRBV28 - -
CASSPGGSPLNGYTF TGTGCCAGCAGCCCAGGGGGATCGCCCCTCAATGGCTACACCTTC TRBJ1-2 TRBV7-2 - TRBD1
CASSQPGTTNTEAFF TGCGCCAGCAGCCAACCCGGGACAACTAACACTGAAGCTTTCTTT TRBJ1-1 TRBV4-1 - -
CASSAGTAFTSPLHF TGTGCCAGCAGCGCCGGGACAGCATTTACCTCACCCCTCCACTTT TRBJ1-6 TRBV9 - TRBD1
CASSPGTNSPLHF TGTGCCAGCAGCCCCGGGACAAACTCACCCCTCCACTTT TRBJ1-6 TRBV7-9 - -
CASSYSGQRLYGYTF TGTGCCAGCAGTTACTCGGGACAGAGACTCTATGGCTACACCTTC TRBJ1-2 TRBV6-5 - TRBD1
CASSAGQTPIYEQYF TGTGCCAGCAGCGCCGGACAGACCCCGATTTACGAGCAGTACTTC TRBJ2-7 TRBV9 - -
CASCKYSNQPQHF TGTGCCAGCTGTAAATATAGCAATCAGCCCCAGCATTTT TRBJ1-5 TRBV2 - -
CASSSGLADTPETQYF TGTGCCAGCAGCTCCGGACTAGCGGATACCCCAGAGACCCAGTACTTC TRBJ2-5 TRBV7-9 - TRBD2
CAWSVLPSGGTEQYF TGTGCCTGGAGTGTACTCCCGAGCGGGGGCACCGAGCAGTACTTC TRBJ2-7 TRBV30 - TRBD2
CASSLGQGIQPQHF TGTGCCAGTAGCCTGGGACAGGGGATACAGCCCCAGCATTTT TRBJ1-5 TRBV19 - TRBD1
CASSQGSGTEAFF TGTGCCAGCAGCCAGGGAAGCGGAACTGAAGCTTTCTTT TRBJ1-1 TRBV3-1/TRBV3-2 - -